This TCR beta chain was identified in a study of pediatric ulcerative colitis. Study observations and caveats: Clonal expansions reduced rectal repertoire diversity in acute severe colitis.

Sequencing depth was up to 500,000 reads per sample. Method: immunoSEQ multiplex PCR; TCRdb's copy keeps in-frame clones and lacks some. Here the sample spans under 6,000 clones, roughly 92% being singletons. The CDR3 spans 13 residues. Germline assignment: CDR1 SGHDT and CDR2 YYEEEE. V was trimmed by 5 bases and J by 4 bases, leaving 12 bases between them. In regard to this clone: Its specificity is unknown.

Sequencing used blood. This TCR was sampled from a boy younger than 18 who was a control in a study of pediatric ulcerative colitis. The gene calls are TRBV5-6 and TRBJ1-2, with D unclear. The CDR3 is CASSQTELYGYTF. CDR3 DNA: TGTGCCAGCAGTCAGACGGAACTCTATGGCTACACCTTC. Full variable domain (remainder filled in from reference TRBV5-6 and TRBJ1-2): DAGVTQSPTHLIKTRGQQVTLRCSPKSGHDTVSWYQQALGQGPQFIFQYYEEEERQRGNFPDRFSGHQFPNYSSELNVNALLLGDSALYLCASSQTELYGYTFGSGTRLTVV.